This T cell receptor beta chain is from a study of Graves' ophthalmopathy and Graves' hyperthyroidism. The study recruited hyperthyroidism patients aged 18 to 65 who were newly diagnosed, under 2 months' duration. Clinicians diagnosed using symptoms, serum thyroxine, TRAb, thyroid ultrasound and orbital computed tomography. PBMCs were density-gradient isolated from roughly 9.5 ml fresh blood. Notes on this clonotype: The antigen remains undetermined.

Whole-study results and caveats: A majority of expanded thyroid clonotypes exceeding 0.001 frequency were likewise present in blood.

J was trimmed by 5 bases and V by 2 bases; bases with no gene match: 3. Germline CDR1 and CDR2: ENHRY and SYGVKD. The CDR3 is 15 residues long. Amplified TCR beta CDR3 regions were obtained using RNA transcripts as template. HTBI-primed RT-PCR formed the first round, and a multiplex PCR formed the second. TCRdb reprocessed the multiplex PCR reads with MiXCR, giving one entry per CDR3 protein. The sample shows fewer than 650,000 distinct CDR3 sequences, about 20% of them seen only once. The sequence derives from a young woman with stable Graves' hyperthyroidism. Some clones in this sample may be carry-over from other donors' samples. The chain employs TRBV10-3 and TRBJ1-5; TRBD1 matches at 10 bases. Sequencing used peripheral blood. The CDR3 loop is CAISEVDRGDQPQHF. CDR3 in DNA: TGTGCCATCAGTGAGGTGGACAGGGGGGATCAGCCCCAGCATTTT.